The T cell receptor (beta chain) described here comes from a study of blood T cell repertoires in COVID-19 (dated by TCRdb to about 2020). With respect to the entire study: The collaborator samples originated in the United States, Italy and Spain and spanned the acute and convalescent phases of COVID-19. Where HLA class I and class II types were available, the types were taken from metadata supplied by the sample provider, not from assay-based typing. Subjects who had been exposed to COVID-19, were actively infected with it, or had recovered from it provided the deeply sampled blood TCRbeta repertoires that made up the dataset. The sample metadata nearly always contained a de-identified subject ID, COVID-19 status, age in years and sex. Samples came from the ongoing ImmuneRACE study (first 160 participants) plus 1,254 subjects from 6 global collaborators. The prospective study material was composed of cDNA or gDNA derived from T cells, B-cell-depleted T cells, or PBMCs. The repertoires were made available in a free public database intended to serve as a resource for research on the immune response to SARS-CoV-2.

Worth noting for this clone: Its recognized antigen is unknown. Qualities for individual bases were not recorded, and no much larger clone is one base off.

One collaborating source in Seattle enrolled patients while the patients were actively infected and followed the patients over time throughout the course of disease. The collaborating institutions used their own protocols to collect whole blood in K2EDTA tubes. For TCRbeta analysis, collaborators shipped samples as frozen whole blood, isolated PBMCs, or DNA extracted from either of those sample types. Trimmed from V: 2 bases; trimmed from J: 7 bases; junction bases lacking a gene match: 14. CDR1 and CDR2 were assigned from the germline V gene (reference sequence) as GTSNPN and SVGIG. From the cysteine through the phenylalanine, the CDR3 covers 16 amino acids. Only CDR3 DNA remains: 48 bases, in frame from the first base. TCRbeta CDR3 regions were amplified from genomic DNA using the immunoSEQ Assay, a bias-controlled multiplex PCR. The original pipeline was this. Nucleated cell counts per sample were estimated from amplification of reference gene primers within the assay. To quantify the absolute abundance of each unique TCRbeta CDR3 rearrangement, sequence reads were collapsed and filtered. For each sample, productive Simpson clonality was calculated by taking the square root of Simpson's diversity index across productive rearrangements. In TCRdb, the immuneACCESS table is reduced to in-frame sequences with V and J assigned. These tables do not hold every clone; where another copy was compared, an unresolved V gene accounts for under half, and the others remain unexplained. That table furnishes V, J and clone size, whereas the DNA furnished D and trimming. The sample has about 530,000 clones on record, about 89% of them singletons. The ten largest clones take up 7.5% to 9% of the sample.

Points the paper makes about the study in general: How much clinical and demographic metadata was included differed by source and by participant, and the metadata was provided uncurated.

Material: peripheral blood. Recombination connected TRBV30 to TRBJ2-1; TRBD1 lines up with 7 middle nucleotides. The TCR originated in a woman between 45 and 60 years old with COVID-19, enrolled during active disease. This receptor has the CDR3 CAWSLGERQGSNEQFF. The nucleotides read TGTGCCTGGAGTCTAGGAGAACGACAGGGTAGTAATGAGCAGTTCTTC.